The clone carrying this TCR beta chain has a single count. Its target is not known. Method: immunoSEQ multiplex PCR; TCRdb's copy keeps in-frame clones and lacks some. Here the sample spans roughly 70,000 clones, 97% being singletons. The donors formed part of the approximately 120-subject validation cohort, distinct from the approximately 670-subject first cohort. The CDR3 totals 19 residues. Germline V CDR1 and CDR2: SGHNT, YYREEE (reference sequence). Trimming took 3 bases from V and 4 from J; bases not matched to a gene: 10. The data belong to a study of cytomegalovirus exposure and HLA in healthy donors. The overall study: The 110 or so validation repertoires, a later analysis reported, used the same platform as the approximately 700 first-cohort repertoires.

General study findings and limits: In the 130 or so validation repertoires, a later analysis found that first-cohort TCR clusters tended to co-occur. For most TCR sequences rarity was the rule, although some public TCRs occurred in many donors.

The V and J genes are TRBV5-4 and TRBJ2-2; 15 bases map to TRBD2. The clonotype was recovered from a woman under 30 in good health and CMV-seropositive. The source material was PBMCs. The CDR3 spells CASSSGTSGRYSGTGELFF. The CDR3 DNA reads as TGTGCCAGCAGCTCCGGGACTAGCGGGAGGTACAGCGGCACCGGGGAGCTGTTTTTT.